This T cell receptor (beta chain) was identified in a study of blood T cells in healthy people across ages. General study findings and limits: Shifts in expanded clonotypes may have been confounded by donor CMV status, which was unknown. While age rose, TCR beta diversity per million T cells dropped in a roughly linear way.

As regards this clonotype: The antigen remains unidentified.

Germline V gives CDR1 DFQATT, CDR2 SNEGSKA (reference sequence). The CDR3 runs to 13 residues. Trimming removed 0 bases at V and 5 bases at J, with 8 bases between. A second PCR, run for roughly 7 to 11 cycles, used a sample-barcoded 5' primer plus a J-beta primer mix. With 12 random nucleotides, a template-switch adaptor tagged each individual cDNA molecule. TCRdb analysed the 5' RACE reads with MiXCR anew, one entry per CDR3 protein. The table has 1.4 million or so distinct CDR3 sequences, around 40% seen once. Donors each provided approximately 9.6 milliliters of peripheral blood. The genes are TRBV20-1 and TRBJ2-1; no firm D call. This TCR was sampled from a woman between 18 and 29 years old in good health. Sequenced: blood. The CDR3 DNA reads TGCAGTGCTAGAGATGGCTACAACAATGAGCAGTTCTTC. Amino acids: CSARDGYNNEQFF.